These 11 T cell receptor beta chains originate from one sample sequenced in a study of Graves' ophthalmopathy and Graves' hyperthyroidism. RNA served as the template for amplifying TCR beta CDR3 regions. Second-round multiplex PCR followed a first-round RT-PCR using HTBI primers. Each CDR3 protein gets one entry after TCRdb re-called the multiplex PCR reads with MiXCR. Altogether 150,000 to 200,000 distinct CDR3 sequences are present, 30% to 45% being singletons, with the ten largest covering 5.8%. The sequencing input was peripheral blood. These receptors originate from a woman in her forties with Graves' ophthalmopathy.

Ten or more counts support this clonotype. This chain connects TRBV12-3 or TRBV12-4 to TRBJ1-2; D remains ambiguous. Trimming pared 4 bases from V and 8 bases from J, leaving 11 bases between. This CDR3 has 12 amino acids. The CDR3 region is CASSSPPGGYTF. The CDR3 nucleotides are TGTGCCAGCAGTTCTCCTCCCGGGGGCTACACCTTC.

This clonotype was counted at least ten times. The chain couples TRBV7-9 to TRBJ2-7; no firm D call. This CDR3 has 15 amino acids. Germline V gene data show CDR1 as SEHNR and CDR2 as FQNEAQ (reference sequence). Trimming cost V 5 bases and J 3 bases, with 17 bases left between them. The CDR3: CASSTLGILGYEQYF. CDR3 sequence (DNA): TGTGCCAGCAGCACCTTAGGGATTTTAGGCTACGAGCAGTACTTC.

For the CDR3, the DNA is TGTGCCAGCAGTTTGCGGGCTAGCCTTGAGACCCAGTACTTC. It specifies CASSLRASLETQYF. The V call is TRBV12-3 or TRBV12-4, the J call TRBJ2-5; weak D call: TRBD2 (5 bases). The CDR3 spans 14 residues. With 3 bases removed from V and 5 bases from J, the gap between germline ends came to 13 bases.

V and J are TRBV7-3 and TRBJ2-5; TRBD2 agrees at 13 bases. This CDR3 is 16 amino acids long. Germline values: CDR1 SGHTA, CDR2 FQGTGA. Unmatched junction bases numbered 10, after V lost 5 bases and J lost 7 bases. CDR3 nucleotides: TGTGCCAGCAGCGTGGGACTAGCGGGAAATAGGGGGACCCAGTACTTC. It specifies CASSVGLAGNRGTQYF.

This clonotype was observed many times. The chain carries TRBV28 and TRBJ2-7, with no clear D. V shed 2 bases and J shed 4 bases, with 15 bases lying between them. The CDR3 extends over 15 amino acids. In germline, CDR1 is MDHEN, CDR2 SYDVKM. CDR3 region: CASSLGYSPRYEQYF. The CDR3 nucleotides read TGTGCCAGCAGTTTAGGATACTCCCCGCGGTACGAGCAGTACTTC.

This clonotype appeared many times. The chain has TRBV2 and TRBJ2-4; 14 bases match TRBD2. CDR3 length: 15 residues. Germline V CDR1 and CDR2: SNHLY, FYNNEI. V trimming: 1 base; J trimming: 8 bases; junction bases outside the gene matches: 1. In nucleotides, the CDR3 is TGTGCCAGCAGTGAAGGGGGACTAGCGGGGGACATTCAGTACTTC. Translation gives CASSEGGLAGDIQYF.

CDR3 sequence: CASSSAGGDIQYF. Here the CDR3 DNA reads TGTGCCAGCAGCTCCGCGGGGGGGGACATTCAGTACTTC. The J gene is TRBJ2-4, the V gene TRBV7-2, with 9 bases matching TRBD2. Per germline, CDR1 SGHTA and CDR2 FQGNSA. The CDR3 has 13 residues. V lost 4 bases, J lost 8 bases, and 3 bases stayed unmatched.

This clonotype came up many times. This CDR3 reads CASSSGEGRTYEQYF. The CDR3 coding sequence is TGTGCCAGCAGTTCCGGGGAGGGTCGGACCTACGAGCAGTACTTC. This rearrangement joins TRBV28 to TRBJ2-7, with TRBD2 matching 7 bases. This CDR3 is 15 amino acids long. Germline CDR1 reads MDHEN; CDR2 reads SYDVKM. The trim removed 4 bases at V and 2 bases at J, leaving 8 bases unmatched.

This clonotype was detected many times. This chain joins TRBV7-8 and TRBJ1-3, with 7 bases lining up with TRBD1. V lost 1 base, J lost 3 bases, and 6 bases stayed unmatched. This CDR3 is 16 amino acids long. The germline CDR1 and CDR2 sequences are SGHVS and FQNEAQ. In DNA, the CDR3 is TGTGCCAGCAGCTTAGGGGCAGGGGGGGATGGAAACACCATATATTTT. This sequence encodes CASSLGAGGDGNTIYF.

This clonotype was seen just once. The chain joins TRBV19 to TRBJ2-7; D is possibly TRBD1 or TRBD2 (5 bases each). The V gene's germline CDR1 is LNHDA and CDR2 SQIVND (reference sequence). V was pared by 4 bases and J by 4 bases, with 17 bases between. The CDR3 is 15 residues long. The CDR3 DNA is TGTGCCAGTAGTACCTCAGGGACCTCCCCTTACGAGCAGTACTTC. Protein product: CASSTSGTSPYEQYF.

CDR3 nucleotides: TGCAGTCGCCATAGCGGGAGGGAGACCCAGTACTTC. This codes for CSRHSGRETQYF. This chain uses TRBV20-1 with TRBJ2-5; TRBD2 agrees at 10 bases. This CDR3 is 12 amino acids long. Germline trimming cut 8 bases from V and 5 bases from J; bases unmatched to any gene: 5. Per the germline V gene, CDR1 is DFQATT and CDR2 is SNEGSKA (reference sequence).